The 20 T cell receptor beta chains presented below share a single source sample, sequenced in a study of tumor-infiltrating lymphocytes in primary liver carcinoma. Starting material of 450 to 500 ng total RNA yielded TCR beta cDNA via a constant-region primer. Libraries for TCR beta were built through three nested multiplex PCR rounds, which together made up a slightly modified ARM-PCR procedure. Primers for the first two PCR rounds were TRBV1-TRBV30 forward primers and a C-beta reverse primer (roughly 9 cycles per round). TCRdb itself ran the multiplex PCR reads through MiXCR, one entry per CDR3 protein. The sample has about 120,000 distinct CDR3 sequences, approximately 68% seen once; the top ten hold roughly 8.1%. Co-extraction of both nucleic acids (RNA and DNA) used about 20-34 mg of unsorted bulk tissue. Sequenced input: tumor-adjacent normal liver tissue. Source of these receptors: a woman aged 55-69 years with primary liver carcinoma and hepatitis B virus infection.

In this sample, this clonotype turned up once. This rearrangement joins TRBV11-2 to TRBJ2-2; D possibly uses TRBD1 or TRBD2 (6 bases each). CDR3 length: 15 amino acids. V was trimmed by 6 bases and J by 6 bases, leaving 17 bases between them. Germline CDR1 and CDR2: SGHAT and FQNNGV. DNA for the CDR3: TGTGCCAGCAGATCAGGAGGGACACACGCCGGGGAGCTGTTTTTT. It codes for CASRSGGTHAGELFF.

J is TRBJ1-2 and V is TRBV9; a possible D gene is TRBD1 (6 bases). The CDR3 extends over 16 amino acids. Trimming took 4 bases from V and 4 from J, leaving 20 bases between them. Germline V gene sequence: CDR1 SGDLS, CDR2 YYNGEE. CDR3: CASSSGQGRMSYGYTF. The DNA of the CDR3 is TGTGCCAGCAGCTCCGGGCAGGGGCGCATGAGCTATGGCTACACCTTC.

The chain employs TRBV11-3 and TRBJ2-1; 9 bases line up with TRBD2. The trim removed 5 bases at V and 8 bases at J, leaving 10 bases unmatched. CDR3 length: 15 amino acids. Per the germline V gene, CDR1 is SGHNT and CDR2 is YENEEA. The CDR3 DNA reads TGTGCCAGCAGCCAGACTAGCGGTGCTAACGATGAGCAGTTCTTC. Translating gives CASSQTSGANDEQFF.

There are many counts of this clonotype. This rearrangement joins TRBV28 to TRBJ1-4; no firm D call. CDR3 length: 14 residues. V lost 7 bases to trimming and J lost 0 bases, with 9 bases between them. Germline lookup yields CDR1 MDHEN and CDR2 SYDVKM. The CDR3 protein is CASNSFATNEKLFF. DNA for the CDR3: TGTGCCAGCAATAGTTTTGCAACTAATGAAAAACTGTTTTTT.

With respect to this clonotype: A read error may produce the germline difference seen at one junction end. V and J are TRBV14 and TRBJ2-3; tentative D call: TRBD1 (6 bases). CDR3 length: 16 residues. The germline gives CDR1 SGHDN, CDR2 FVKESK. This chain's CDR3 is CDSSQDPPQGTDTQYF. The CDR3 nucleotides are TGTGACAGCAGCCAAGATCCGCCCCAGGGGACGGATACGCAGTATTTT. The full variable domain, rest sourced from reference TRBV14 and TRBJ2-3, is EAGVTQFPSHSVIEKGQTVTLRCDPISGHDNLYWYRRVMGKEIKFLLHFVKESKQDESGMPNNRFLAERTGGTYSTLKVQPAELEDSGVYFCDSSQDPPQGTDTQYFGPGTRLTVL.

Only a few counts were recorded for this clonotype. This could be a read error, since a much larger clone is one nucleotide away. The rearrangement joins TRBV4-2 to TRBJ1-5; D is unclear. CDR3 size: 16 residues. With 0 bases removed from V and 2 bases from J, the gap between germline ends came to 11 bases. Germline V lookup: CDR1 LGHNA, CDR2 YNFKEQ. CDR3 nucleotides: TGTGCCAGCAGCCAAGATGCCCCTGGAGGCAATCAGCCCCAGCATTTT. Encoded protein: CASSQDAPGGNQPQHF.

This clonotype was counted a few times. One end of the junction fails to match germline, which may point to a read error. CDR3 loop: CANSLEGLAGKAYEQYF. In DNA form, the CDR3 reads TGCGCCAACAGCTTGGAAGGACTAGCGGGAAAGGCCTACGAGCAATACTTC. The V gene is TRBV11-1, the J gene TRBJ2-7; the match to TRBD2 covers 12 bases. This CDR3 is 17 amino acids long. CDR1 and CDR2 (germline): SGHAT, FQDESV (reference sequence).

Worth noting for this clonotype: A junction boundary mismatches the germline segment, possibly from a read error. The chain has TRBV7-9 and TRBJ2-1, with D maybe TRBD1 (6 bases). Germline lookup yields CDR1 SEHNR and CDR2 FQNEAQ (reference sequence). The CDR3 contains 18 residues. CDR3 DNA: TGTGACAGCAGCTTGTTCGGGACACAAGTCTTCTCCTACAATGAGCAGCTCTTC. Translating gives CDSSLFGTQVFSYNEQLF. Looking up the rest from reference TRBV7-9 and TRBJ2-1 gives the full variable domain: DTGVSQNPRHKITKRGQNVTFRCDPISEHNRLYWYRQTLGQGPEFLTYFQNEAQLEKSRLLSDRFSAERPKGSFSTLEIQRTEQGDSAMYLCDSSLFGTQVFSYNEQLFGPGTRLTVL.

About this clonotype: Germline and junction disagree at one end, which may indicate a read error. The V call is TRBV28, the J call TRBJ1-2; D might be TRBD1 (6 bases). The V gene's germline CDR1 is MDHEN and CDR2 SYDVKM. The CDR3 has 14 residues. CDR3 coding DNA: TGTGCAAGCACGGCGGGGGGCAAATTGGATGGCTACACCTTC. This codes for CASTAGGKLDGYTF.

Points on this clonotype: At one of its ends the junction is not consistent with the germline gene, which may arise from a read error. The chain carries TRBV7-8 and TRBJ2-1, with a possible D match to TRBD1 (6 bases). The CDR3 sequence is 15 residues long. Germline lookup yields CDR1 SGHVS and CDR2 FQNEAQ. This CDR3 is CANSLEQGLYNEQFF. The CDR3 DNA reads TGTGCCAACAGCTTAGAACAGGGTCTTTACAATGAGCAGTTTTTC.

Comments on this clonotype: With a much larger clone just one base away, this may be a read error. This sequence joins TRBV28 and TRBJ2-7; TRBD1 matches at 7 bases. The CDR3 contains 15 residues. In germline, CDR1 is MDHEN, CDR2 SYDVKM. The CDR3 DNA is TGTGCCAGCAGTCCGGTAGGGACAGAACTCTACGGGCAGTACTTC. Translated, it gives CASSPVGTELYGQYF. Supplemented by reference TRBV28 and TRBJ2-7, the full variable domain reads DVKVTQSSRYLVKRTGEKVFLECVQDMDHENMFWYRQDPGLGLRLIYFSYDVKMKEKGDIPEGYSVSREKKERFSLILESASTNQTSMYLCASSPVGTELYGQYFGPGTRLTVT.

This clonotype was recorded at least ten times. The chain is built from TRBV12-3 or TRBV12-4 and TRBJ1-2, with D perhaps TRBD1 (5 bases). The CDR3 consists of 14 residues. Trimming cost V 2 bases and J 4 bases, with 11 bases left between them. The CDR3 sequence is CASSLREGSYGYTF. The CDR3 DNA sequence: TGTGCCAGCAGTTTACGGGAGGGGTCCTATGGCTACACCTTC.

As for this clonotype: A read error may account for a junction end that differs from germline. The V gene is TRBV11-2, the J gene TRBJ2-1, with a possible D match to TRBD2 (6 bases). The CDR3 contains 14 residues. Germline V gene sequence: CDR1 SGHAT, CDR2 FQNNGV. The CDR3 DNA sequence: TGTGCCAGCAGCTTAGCCGGGAGTCTCAATGTGCGGTTCTTT. Its translation: CASSLAGSLNVRFF.

As regards this clonotype: Sequence at one end of the junction differs from germline and may be a read error. V gene TRBV12-3 or TRBV12-4 combines with J gene TRBJ2-7; a possible D gene is TRBD2 (6 bases). CDR3 length equals 13 residues. CDR3 in DNA: TGTGCCAGCAGTTCGTCAGGGTACAGCGGGCAGTGCTTC. Protein sequence: CASSSSGYSGQCF.

Concerning this clonotype: A much larger clone lies one base from this, so it may be a read error. The rearrangement uses TRBV14 and TRBJ2-2, with D perhaps given as TRBD1 or TRBD2 (5 bases each). The ends were cut back, 5 bases at V and 9 bases at J, with 22 bases in the middle. The CDR3 loop spans 16 amino acids. Germline V gene sequence: CDR1 SGHDN, CDR2 FVKESK. The CDR3 region is CASSKFGAGYTRELFF. CDR3 nucleotide sequence: TGTGCCAGCAGCAAGTTCGGGGCAGGGTATACCAGGGAGCTGTTTTTT.

As for this clonotype: This may be a read error, as it is one base from a much larger clone. The chain recombines TRBV5-1 with TRBJ2-3, with D perhaps matching TRBD1 (6 bases). Trimming stripped 4 bases from V and 0 bases from J, with 12 bases between. The CDR3 is made up of 15 amino acids. CDR1 is SGHRS, CDR2 YFSETQ, per germline. The CDR3 region is CASSNRDPSTDTQYF. DNA for the CDR3: TGCGCCAGCAGCAACAGGGACCCTAGCACAGATACGCAGTATTTT.

This clonotype was observed a single time. Germline and junction disagree at one end, which may indicate a read error. The chain links TRBV29-1 to TRBJ1-1; the D gene is possibly TRBD1 (6 bases). Germline V CDR1 and CDR2: SQVTM, ANQGSEA. The CDR3 has 12 amino acids. The CDR3 bases are TGTAGCGTTGCAAGACAGGATTCCGAAGCTTTCTTT. It codes for CSVARQDSEAFF.

This clonotype was seen a single time. This chain connects TRBV29-1 to TRBJ2-3; 7 bases line up with TRBD1. CDR3 size: 14 residues. Germline loops: CDR1 SQVTM, CDR2 ANQGSEA. CDR3 residues: CNTSRDSASDTQYF. Written as DNA, the CDR3 is TGCAACACCTCCCGGGACAGCGCTTCAGATACGCAGTATTTT.

Turning to this clonotype: A junction boundary mismatches the germline segment, possibly from a read error. This chain links TRBV11-3 with TRBJ2-2; tentative D call: TRBD2 (7 bases). Germline CDR1 SGHNT, CDR2 YENEEA. There are 14 residues in the CDR3. DNA of the CDR3: TGTGCCAGCAGCTTACGGGGGGCTGTCAGGGAGCTGTTGTTT. This codes for CASSLRGAVRELLF.

This chain uses TRBV18 with TRBJ2-6; TRBD1 matches at 10 bases. The junction had 11 bases not matched to a gene; V was cut back by 8 bases and J by 1 base. The CDR3 loop spans 18 amino acids. Germline V CDR1 and CDR2: KGHSH, LQKENI. Here the CDR3 DNA reads TGTGCCAGCACCAAGTCCCGGACAGGGGGGTCTGGGGCCAACGTCCTGACTTTC. It is translated as CASTKSRTGGSGANVLTF.